This TCR beta chain was captured by sequencing in a study of pediatric ulcerative colitis. Per the germline V gene, CDR1 is SGHRS and CDR2 is YFSETQ. CDR3 size: 11 residues. Trimming pared 0 bases from V and 3 bases from J, leaving 0 bases between. The assay was run at survey level. The assay was immunoSEQ multiplex PCR, and TCRdb's table has in-frame clones only and misses some. The data contain 10,000 to 13,000 clones, roughly 82% of them seen just once; the ten biggest clones take up about 3.8%. One to two pinch biopsies were taken from the rectum during colonoscopy. Controls had normal endoscopy and no IBD diagnosis within a year.

This sequence joins TRBV5-1 and TRBJ2-5, with D hard to call. The source material was gut tissue. The receptor was isolated from a girl between 5 and 17 years old who was a control in a study of pediatric ulcerative colitis. In DNA, the CDR3 is TGCGCCAGCAGCTTGGAAGAGACCCAGTACTTC. Protein sequence: CASSLEETQYF. Variable domain in full (rest from reference TRBV5-1 and TRBJ2-5): KAGVTQTPRYLIKTRGQQVTLSCSPISGHRSVSWYQQTPGQGLQFLFEYFSETQRNKGNFPGRFSGRQFSNSRSEMNVSTLELGDSALYLCASSLEETQYFGPGTRLLVL.